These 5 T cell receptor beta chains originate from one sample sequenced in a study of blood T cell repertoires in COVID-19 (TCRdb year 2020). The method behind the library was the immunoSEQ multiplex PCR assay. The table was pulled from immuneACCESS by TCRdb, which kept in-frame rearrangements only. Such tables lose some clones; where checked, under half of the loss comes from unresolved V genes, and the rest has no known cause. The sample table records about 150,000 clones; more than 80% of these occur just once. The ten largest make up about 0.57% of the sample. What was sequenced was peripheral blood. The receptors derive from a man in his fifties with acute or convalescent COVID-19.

The CDR3 reads CASSAPGTVVSYEQYV. CDR3 DNA sequence: TGTGCCAGCAGCGCGCCCGGGACAGTCGTCTCCTACGAGCAGTACGTC. The rearrangement uses TRBV12-1 and TRBJ2-7; the D call TRBD1 from the table was never checked on the DNA. TRBV12-1 counts as a pseudogene. CDR3 length equals 16 residues.

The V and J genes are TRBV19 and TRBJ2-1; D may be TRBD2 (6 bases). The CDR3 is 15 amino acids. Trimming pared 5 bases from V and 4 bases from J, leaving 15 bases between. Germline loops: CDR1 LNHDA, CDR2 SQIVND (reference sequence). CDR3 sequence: CASSEPAEGYNEQFF. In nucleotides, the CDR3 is TGTGCCAGTAGTGAGCCGGCGGAGGGGTACAATGAGCAGTTCTTC.

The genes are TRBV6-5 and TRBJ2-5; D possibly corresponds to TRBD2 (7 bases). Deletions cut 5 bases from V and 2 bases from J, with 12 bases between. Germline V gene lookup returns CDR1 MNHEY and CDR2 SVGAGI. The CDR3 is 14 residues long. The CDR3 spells CASSLRGPQETQYF. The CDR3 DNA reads TGTGCCAGCAGTCTGCGGGGGCCACAAGAGACCCAGTACTTC.

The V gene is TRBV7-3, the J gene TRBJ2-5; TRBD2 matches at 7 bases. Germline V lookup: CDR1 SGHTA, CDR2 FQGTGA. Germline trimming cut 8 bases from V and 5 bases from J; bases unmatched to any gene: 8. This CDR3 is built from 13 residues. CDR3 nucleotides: TGTGCCAGCTCTTCGGGGGGAAAGGAGACCCAGTACTTC. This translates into CASSSGGKETQYF.

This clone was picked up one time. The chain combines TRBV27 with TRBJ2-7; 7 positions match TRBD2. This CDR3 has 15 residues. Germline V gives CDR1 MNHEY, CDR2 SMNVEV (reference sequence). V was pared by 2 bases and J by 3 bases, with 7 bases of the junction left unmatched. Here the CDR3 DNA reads TGTGCCAGCAGTTTACGGCGCGGGAGCTTCTACGAGCAGTACTTC. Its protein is CASSLRRGSFYEQYF.